This T cell receptor (beta chain) derives from a study of T cells in Graves' hyperthyroidism and ophthalmopathy. A word on this clonotype: A much more abundant neighbour one base away suggests this may be a read error.

CDR3 length: 15 residues. Germline assignment: CDR1 SGHRS and CDR2 YFSETQ. V trimming: 4 bases; J trimming: 4 bases; junction bases outside the gene matches: 11. Amplification yielded TCR beta CDR3 regions, with RNA transcripts as the source. The HTBI primer set served for first-round RT-PCR of the TCR CDR3. Each CDR3 protein gets one entry after TCRdb re-called the multiplex PCR reads with MiXCR. This sample has roughly 350,000 distinct CDR3 sequences, with about 13% found just once. The clonotype was recovered from a woman in her thirties or forties with Graves' ophthalmopathy. The chain joins TRBV5-1 to TRBJ2-7; TRBD2 aligns across 7 bases. Source material: blood. Here the CDR3 DNA reads TGCGCCAGCAGCCAAGGGACTAACCGGGGGTACGAGCAGTACTTC. Encoded protein: CASSQGTNRGYEQYF.